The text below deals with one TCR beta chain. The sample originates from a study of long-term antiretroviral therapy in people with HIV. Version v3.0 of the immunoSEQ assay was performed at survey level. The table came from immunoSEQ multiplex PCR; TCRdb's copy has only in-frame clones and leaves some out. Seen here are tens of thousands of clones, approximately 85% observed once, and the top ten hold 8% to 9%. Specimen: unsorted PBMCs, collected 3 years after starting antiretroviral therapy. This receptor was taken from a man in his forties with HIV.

The CDR3 DNA reads as TGTGCCAGCAGCGTAGGGGCCTCTGATCTTGTCGAGCAGTACTTC. Residues: CASSVGASDLVEQYF. This sequence joins TRBV9 and TRBJ2-7; no firm D call. CDR1 is SGDLS and CDR2 is YYNGEE in the germline V gene. The V end lost 0 bases, the J end lost 6 bases, and 16 bases lay between the germline ends. CDR3 size: 15 residues. Full variable domain (outside the CDR3, taken from reference TRBV9 and TRBJ2-7): DSGVTQTPKHLITATGQRVTLRCSPRSGDLSVYWYQQSLDQGLQFLIQYYNGEERAKGNILERFSAQQFPDLHSELNLSSLELGDSALYFCASSVGASDLVEQYFGPGTRLTVT.